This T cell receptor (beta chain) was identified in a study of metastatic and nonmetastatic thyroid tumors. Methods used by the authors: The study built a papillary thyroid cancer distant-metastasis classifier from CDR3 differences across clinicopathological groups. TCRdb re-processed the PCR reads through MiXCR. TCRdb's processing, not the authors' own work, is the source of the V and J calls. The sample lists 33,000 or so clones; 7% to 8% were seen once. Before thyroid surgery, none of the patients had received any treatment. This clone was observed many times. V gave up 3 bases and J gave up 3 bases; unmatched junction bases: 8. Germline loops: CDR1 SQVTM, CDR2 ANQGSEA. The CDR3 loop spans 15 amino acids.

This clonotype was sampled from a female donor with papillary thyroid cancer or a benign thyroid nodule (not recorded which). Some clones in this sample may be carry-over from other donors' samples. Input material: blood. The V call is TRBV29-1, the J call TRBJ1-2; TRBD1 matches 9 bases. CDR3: CSVEGTGWSYYGYTF. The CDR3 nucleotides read TGCAGCGTTGAGGGGACAGGGTGGAGCTACTATGGCTACACCTTC.